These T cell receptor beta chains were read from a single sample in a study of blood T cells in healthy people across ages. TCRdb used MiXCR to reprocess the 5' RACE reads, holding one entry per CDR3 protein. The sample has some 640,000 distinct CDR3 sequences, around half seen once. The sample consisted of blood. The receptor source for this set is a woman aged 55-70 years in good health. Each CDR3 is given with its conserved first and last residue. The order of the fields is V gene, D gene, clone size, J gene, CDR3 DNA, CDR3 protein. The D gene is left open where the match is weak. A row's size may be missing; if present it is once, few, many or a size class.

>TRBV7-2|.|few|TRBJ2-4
TGTGCCAGCAGCTTAGTATCTACCCTAGCCAAAAACATTCAGTACTTC
CASSLVSTLAKNIQYF
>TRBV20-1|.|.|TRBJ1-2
TGCAGTGCTAGCCTGGACTCTGGCTACACCTTC
CSASLDSGYTF
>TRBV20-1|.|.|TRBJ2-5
TGCAGTGCTAGAGCCTTAGACACTTTACACGGTCCTTCCTTAGAGACCCAGTACTTC
CSARALDTLHGPSLETQYF
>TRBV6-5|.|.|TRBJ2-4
TGTGCCAGCAACCCCGGGACCCAGAAAAACATTCAGTACTTC
CASNPGTQKNIQYF
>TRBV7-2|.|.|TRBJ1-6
TGTGCCAGCAGCGGGAACTATGGACGGGGATTTAATTCACCCCTCCACTTT
CASSGNYGRGFNSPLHF
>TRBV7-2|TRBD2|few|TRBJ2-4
TGTGCCAGCAGCTTACGGCCTAGCGGGAGTGTGGCCAAAAACATTCAGTACTTC
CASSLRPSGSVAKNIQYF
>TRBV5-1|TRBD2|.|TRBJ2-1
TGCGCCAGCAGCTGGGAAGCGGGAGGAGGCACGGGGTCCTACAATGAGCAGTTCTTC
CASSWEAGGGTGSYNEQFF
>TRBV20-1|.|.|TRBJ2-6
TGCGGTGCTAGTCCGAAGAGGAGGGCCCCATCTGGGGCCAACGTCCTGACTTTC
CGASPKRRAPSGANVLTF
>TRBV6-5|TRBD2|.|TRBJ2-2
TGTGCCAGCAGTTCGTGGGCGGGAGAGCTATTCGGGGAGCTGTTTTTT
CASSSWAGELFGELFF
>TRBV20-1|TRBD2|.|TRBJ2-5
TGCGGTGCTTGGACTAGCGGGAAGCCCTTCAATGAGCAGTACTTC
CGAWTSGKPFNEQYF
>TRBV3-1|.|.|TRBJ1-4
TGTGCCAGCCGGGACGGAAATGAAAAACTGTTTTTT
CASRDGNEKLFF
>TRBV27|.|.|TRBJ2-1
TGTGCCAGCAGTTTTTTCCGGGAGAGCGATGAGCAGTTCTTC
CASSFFRESDEQFF
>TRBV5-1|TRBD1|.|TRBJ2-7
TGCGCCAGCAGCGTGGGACAGGCCGACGAGCAGTACTTC
CASSVGQADEQYF
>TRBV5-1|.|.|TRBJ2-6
TGCGCCAGCAGCTTTACCTACTCTGGGGCCAACGTCCTGACTTTC
CASSFTYSGANVLTF
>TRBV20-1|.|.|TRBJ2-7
TGCAGTGCCCCCAATAAACCCTACGAGCAGTACTTC
CSAPNKPYEQYF
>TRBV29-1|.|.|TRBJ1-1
TGCAGCGTTGAAGACTCGATTTCTGAAGCTTTCTTT
CSVEDSISEAFF
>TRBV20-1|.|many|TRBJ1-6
TGCAGTGGACCGGAGTATAATTCACCCCTCCACTTT
CSGPEYNSPLHF
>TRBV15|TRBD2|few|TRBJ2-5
TGTGCCACCAGCAGACGATCGGGAGGGATCGAGACCCAGTACTTC
CATSRRSGGIETQYF
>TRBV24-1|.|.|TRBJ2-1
TGTGCCGCCAGTGACCTCACTCCGCGTAGGTACTCCTACAATGAGCAGTTCTTC
CAASDLTPRRYSYNEQFF
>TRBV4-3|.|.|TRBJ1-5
TGCGCCAGCAGCCAAGCGTACAGGGAGGGCCAGCCCCAGCATTTT
CASSQAYREGQPQHF
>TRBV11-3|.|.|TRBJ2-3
TGTACCAGCAGCTTACGGGGACGATCGATGAAGTATTTT
CTSSLRGRSMKYF
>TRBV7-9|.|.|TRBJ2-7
TGTGCCAGCAGCTTAGGCCGGGAGAGGGACGAGCAGTACTTC
CASSLGRERDEQYF
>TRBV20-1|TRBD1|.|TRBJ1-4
TGCAGTGCTAGTGTATCTCGGGACAGGGGGCACACTAATGAAAAACTGTTTTTT
CSASVSRDRGHTNEKLFF
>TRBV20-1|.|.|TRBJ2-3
TGCAGTGCCTCAGAGGGAGTTTATACGCAGTATTTT
CSASEGVYTQYF
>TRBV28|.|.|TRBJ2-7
TGTGCCAGCAGTCCCACCGGAGGGACAGCAGCTTACGAGCAGTACTTC
CASSPTGGTAAYEQYF
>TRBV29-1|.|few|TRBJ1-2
TGCAGCGTTGAATTTGGCGCAGGCTCTAACTATGGCTACACCTTC
CSVEFGAGSNYGYTF
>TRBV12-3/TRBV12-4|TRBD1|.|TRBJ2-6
TGTGCCAGCAGCTTCCTCTGGGGACAGGGGAGGTCTGGGGCCAACGTCCTGACTTTC
CASSFLWGQGRSGANVLTF
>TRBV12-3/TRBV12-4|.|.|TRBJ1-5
TGTGCCAGCAGTCCCGGGTGGAGGGAGGGTCAGCCCCAGCATTTT
CASSPGWREGQPQHF
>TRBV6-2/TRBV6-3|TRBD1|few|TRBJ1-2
TGTGCCAGCAGTTCCCGCCCGGGACAGAGTTCTTATGGCTACACCTTC
CASSSRPGQSSYGYTF
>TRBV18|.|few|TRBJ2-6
TGTGCCAGCTCACCTCGGACAGAAGGCTCTGGGGCCAACGTCCTGACTTTC
CASSPRTEGSGANVLTF
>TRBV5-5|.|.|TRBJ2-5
TGTGCCAGCAGCCCGAGAGGGACTCCACAAGAGACCCAGTACTTC
CASSPRGTPQETQYF
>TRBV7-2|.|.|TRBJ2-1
TGTGCCAGCAGCTTTGGGGGCCGAAGGTTGGGTGAGCAGTTCTTC
CASSFGGRRLGEQFF
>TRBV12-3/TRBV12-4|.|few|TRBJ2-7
TGTGCCAGCAGTGTAACCCACGGAGTGTACGAGCAGTACTTC
CASSVTHGVYEQYF
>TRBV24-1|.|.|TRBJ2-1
TGCGCCACCAGTGACCCCAGCGGAAACTCCTACAATGAGCAGTTCTTC
CATSDPSGNSYNEQFF
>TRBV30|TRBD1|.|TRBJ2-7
TGTGCCTGGACTGGGGACAGTTACACCTACGAGCAGTACTTC
CAWTGDSYTYEQYF
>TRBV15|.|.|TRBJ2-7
TGTGCCACCAGCAGAGCGGGATCCGTCTACGAGCAGTACTTC
CATSRAGSVYEQYF
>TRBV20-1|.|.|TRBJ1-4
TGCAGTGCTACAAGGGAGGGGTCGGCTGAAAAACTGTTTTTT
CSATREGSAEKLFF
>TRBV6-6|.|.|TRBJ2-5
TGTGCCAGCAGTTGGACCAATGAGCAGTACTTC
CASSWTNEQYF